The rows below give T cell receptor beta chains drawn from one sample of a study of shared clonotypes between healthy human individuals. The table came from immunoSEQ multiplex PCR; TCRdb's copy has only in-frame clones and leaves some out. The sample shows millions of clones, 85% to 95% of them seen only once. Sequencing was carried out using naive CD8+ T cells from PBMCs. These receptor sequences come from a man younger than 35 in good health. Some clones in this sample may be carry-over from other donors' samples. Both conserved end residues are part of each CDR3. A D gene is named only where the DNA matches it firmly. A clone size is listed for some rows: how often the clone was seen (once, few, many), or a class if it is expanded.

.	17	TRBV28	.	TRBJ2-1	TGTGCCAGCAGTTCGCGGGGTCGGGCTAACTTATACAATGAGCAGTTCTTC	CASSSRGRANLYNEQFF
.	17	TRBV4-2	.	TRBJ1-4	TGTGCCGGCAGCCAAGAGGCGGGCGTTGCAACTAATGAAAAACTGTTTTTT	CAGSQEAGVATNEKLFF
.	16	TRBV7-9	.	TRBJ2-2	TGTGCCAGCAGCCTGTTTGGTCTAGCAAACACCGGGGAGCTGTTTTTT	CASSLFGLANTGELFF
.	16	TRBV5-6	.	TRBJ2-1	TGTGCCAGCAACACGGACCGGTGGTTCTCCTACAATGAGCAGTTCTTC	CASNTDRWFSYNEQFF
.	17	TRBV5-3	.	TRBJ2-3	TGTGCCAGAAGCTTCGTCCGGGGGGCCAATGGCACAGATACGCAGTATTTT	CARSFVRGANGTDTQYF
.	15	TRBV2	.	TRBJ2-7	TGTGCCAGCAGTGAAGCTCCGGGAAAGCCCTACGAGCAGTACTTC	CASSEAPGKPYEQYF
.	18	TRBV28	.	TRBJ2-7	TGTGCCAGCACCGATCAAGGCCTGGGGAGGGGGGTGATCTACGAGCAGTACTTC	CASTDQGLGRGVIYEQYF
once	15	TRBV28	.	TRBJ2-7	TGTGCCAGCAGTCCCCCGCCGGCAGTGAGATACGAGCAGTACTTC	CASSPPPAVRYEQYF
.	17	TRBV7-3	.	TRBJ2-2	TGTGCCAGCAGCTTAACCCCCCCGCGGGACAACACCGGGGAGCTGTTTTTT	CASSLTPPRDNTGELFF
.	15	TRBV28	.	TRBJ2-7	TGTGCCAGCAACACCCCTGTCGGGGTCCTAGGCGAGCAGTACTTC	CASNTPVGVLGEQYF
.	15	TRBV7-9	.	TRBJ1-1	TGTGCCAGCAGCCTCACTAGTCAGGGTCGAACTGAAGCTTTCTTT	CASSLTSQGRTEAFF
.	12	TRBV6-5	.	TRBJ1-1	TGTGCCAGCAGTTCAACTAAGTCTTGGGCTTTCTTT	CASSSTKSWAFF
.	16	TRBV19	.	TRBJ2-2	TGTGCCAGTAGTAAAGGGACATCCCCTATGGGCGGGGAGCTGTTTTTT	CASSKGTSPMGGELFF
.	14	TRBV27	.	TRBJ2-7	TGTGCCAGCAGTTTATCCGTTAAGACCTACGAGCAGTACTTC	CASSLSVKTYEQYF
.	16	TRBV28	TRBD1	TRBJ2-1	TGTGCCAGCAGTCGGGGAGGGACAGGGGGCTACAATGAGCAGTTCTTC	CASSRGGTGGYNEQFF
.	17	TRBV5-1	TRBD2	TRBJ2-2	TGCGCCAGCAGCTTATCTCGGGCCGGGAGGAGCACCGGGGAGCTGTTTTTT	CASSLSRAGRSTGELFF
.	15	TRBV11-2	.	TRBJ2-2	TGTGCCAGCAGCTTAGAACAGGGCTACACCGGGGAGCTGTTTTTT	CASSLEQGYTGELFF
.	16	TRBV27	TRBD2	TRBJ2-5	TGTGCCAGCAGTAGACGACTAGCGGGAGTCGGAGAGACCCAGTACTTC	CASSRRLAGVGETQYF
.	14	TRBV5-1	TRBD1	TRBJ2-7	TGCGCCAGCAGCTTGGGACAGGGATTCGACGAGCAGTACTTC	CASSLGQGFDEQYF
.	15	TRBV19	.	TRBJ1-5	TGTGCCAGTACACTCCTAGGGTATAGCAATCAGCCCCAGCATTTT	CASTLLGYSNQPQHF
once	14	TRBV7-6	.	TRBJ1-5	TGTGCCAGCAGCTTAGGCAGGGCCAATCAGCCCCAGCATTTT	CASSLGRANQPQHF
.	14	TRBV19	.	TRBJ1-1	TGTGCCAGTAGTCATCGGGGGCGGAACACTGAAGCTTTCTTT	CASSHRGRNTEAFF
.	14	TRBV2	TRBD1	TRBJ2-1	TGTGCCAGCGGGCCGGGACAGGGGGCCAATGAGCAGTTCTTC	CASGPGQGANEQFF
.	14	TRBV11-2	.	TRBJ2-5	TGTGCCAGCAGCTTAGATCTGGGGCAAGAGACCCAGTACTTC	CASSLDLGQETQYF
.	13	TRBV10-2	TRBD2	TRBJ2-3	TGCGCCAGCAGAAGCGGGAGGAAAGATACGCAGTATTTT	CASRSGRKDTQYF
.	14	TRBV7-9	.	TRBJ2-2	TGTGCCAGCCGAAAAGCTTATAGCACCGGGGAGCTGTTTTTT	CASRKAYSTGELFF